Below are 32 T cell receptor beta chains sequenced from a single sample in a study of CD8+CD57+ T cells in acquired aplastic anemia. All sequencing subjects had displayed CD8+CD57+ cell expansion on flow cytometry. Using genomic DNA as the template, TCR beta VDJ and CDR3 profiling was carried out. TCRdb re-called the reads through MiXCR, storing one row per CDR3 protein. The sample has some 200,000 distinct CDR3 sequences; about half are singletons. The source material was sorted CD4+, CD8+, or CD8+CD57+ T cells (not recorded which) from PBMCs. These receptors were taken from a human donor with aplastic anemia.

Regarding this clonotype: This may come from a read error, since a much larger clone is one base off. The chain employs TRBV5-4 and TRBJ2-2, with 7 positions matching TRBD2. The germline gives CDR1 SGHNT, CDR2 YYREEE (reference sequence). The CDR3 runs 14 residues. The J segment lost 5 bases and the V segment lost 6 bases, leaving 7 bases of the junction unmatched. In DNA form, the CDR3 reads TGTGCCAGCATGACGGGGGAGGGAACCGGGGAGCTGTTTTTT. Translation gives CASMTGEGTGELFF.

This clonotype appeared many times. The CDR3 region is CASSQFHEQYF. The CDR3 coding sequence is TGTGCCAGCAGCCAATTCCACGAGCAGTACTTC. V usage is TRBV3-1 and J usage is TRBJ2-7; D unclear. CDR3 size: 11 residues. In germline, CDR1 is LGHDT, CDR2 YNNKEL (reference sequence). Trimming took 2 bases from V and 5 from J, leaving 4 bases between them.

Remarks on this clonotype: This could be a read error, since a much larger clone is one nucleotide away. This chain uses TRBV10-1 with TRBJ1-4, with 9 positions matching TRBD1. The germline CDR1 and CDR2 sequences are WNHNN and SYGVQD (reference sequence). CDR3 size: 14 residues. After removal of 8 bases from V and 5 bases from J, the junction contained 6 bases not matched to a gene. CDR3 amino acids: CASPRDRENEKLFF. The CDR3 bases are TGCGCCAGCCCCCGGGACAGGGAGAATGAAAAACTGTTTTTT.

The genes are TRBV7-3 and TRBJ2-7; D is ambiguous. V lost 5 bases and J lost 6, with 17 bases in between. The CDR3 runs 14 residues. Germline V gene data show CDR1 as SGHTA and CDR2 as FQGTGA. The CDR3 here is CASSPLGQAGEQYF. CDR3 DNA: TGTGCCAGCAGCCCCCTAGGGCAGGCAGGCGAGCAGTACTTC. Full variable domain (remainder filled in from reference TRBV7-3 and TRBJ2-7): GAGVSQTPSNKVTEKGKYVELRCDPISGHTALYWYRQSLGQGPEFLIYFQGTGAADDSGLPNDRFFAVRPEGSVSTLKIQRTERGDSAVYLCASSPLGQAGEQYFGPGTRLTVT.

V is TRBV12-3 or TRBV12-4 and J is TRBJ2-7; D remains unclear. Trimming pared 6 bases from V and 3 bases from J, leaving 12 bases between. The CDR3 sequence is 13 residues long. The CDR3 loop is CASSPADHYEQYF. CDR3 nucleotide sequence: TGTGCCAGCAGCCCCGCGGACCACTACGAGCAGTACTTC.

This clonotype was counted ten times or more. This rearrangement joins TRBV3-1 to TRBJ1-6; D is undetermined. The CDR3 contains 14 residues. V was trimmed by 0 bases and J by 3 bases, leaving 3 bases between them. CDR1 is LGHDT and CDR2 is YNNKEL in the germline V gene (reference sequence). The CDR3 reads CASSQESYNSPLHF. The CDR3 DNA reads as TGTGCCAGCAGCCAAGAAAGCTATAATTCACCCCTCCACTTT.

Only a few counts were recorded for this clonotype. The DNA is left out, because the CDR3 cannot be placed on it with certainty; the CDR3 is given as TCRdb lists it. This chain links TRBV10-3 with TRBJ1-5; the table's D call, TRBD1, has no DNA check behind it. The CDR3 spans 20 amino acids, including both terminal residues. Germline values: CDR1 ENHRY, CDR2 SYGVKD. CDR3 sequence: CAISELQGRGLFFGSGTQHF.

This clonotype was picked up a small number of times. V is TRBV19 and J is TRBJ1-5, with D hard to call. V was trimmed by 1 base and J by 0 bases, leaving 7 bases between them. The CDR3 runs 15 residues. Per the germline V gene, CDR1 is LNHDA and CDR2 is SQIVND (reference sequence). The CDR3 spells CASSIGTVSNQPQHF. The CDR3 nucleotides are TGTGCCAGTAGTATAGGGACGGTTAGCAATCAGCCCCAGCATTTT.

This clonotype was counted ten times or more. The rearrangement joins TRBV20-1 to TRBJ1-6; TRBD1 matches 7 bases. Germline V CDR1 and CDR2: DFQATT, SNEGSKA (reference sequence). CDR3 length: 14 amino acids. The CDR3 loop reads CRATGTAYNSPLHF. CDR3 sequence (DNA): TGCAGGGCCACCGGGACAGCGTATAATTCACCCCTCCACTTT.

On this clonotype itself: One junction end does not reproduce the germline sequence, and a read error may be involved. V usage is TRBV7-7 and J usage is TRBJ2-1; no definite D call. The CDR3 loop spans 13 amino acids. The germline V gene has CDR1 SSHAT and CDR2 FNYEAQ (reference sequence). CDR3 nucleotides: TGTGCTAGCAGCTTAGGAACTGCTGGTGAGCAGTTCTTC. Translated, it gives CASSLGTAGEQFF.

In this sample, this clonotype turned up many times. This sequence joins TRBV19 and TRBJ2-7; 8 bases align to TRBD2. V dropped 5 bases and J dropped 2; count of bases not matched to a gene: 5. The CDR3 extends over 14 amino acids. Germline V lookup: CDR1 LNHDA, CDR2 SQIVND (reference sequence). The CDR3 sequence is CASSERGSTYEQYF. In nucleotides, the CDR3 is TGTGCCAGTAGTGAGCGGGGGTCCACCTACGAGCAGTACTTC.

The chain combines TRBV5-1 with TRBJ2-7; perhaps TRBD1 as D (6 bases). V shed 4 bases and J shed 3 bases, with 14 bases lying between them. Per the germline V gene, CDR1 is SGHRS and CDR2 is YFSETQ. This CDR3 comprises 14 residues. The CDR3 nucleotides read TGCGCCAGCAGCCCTACAGGGAAGGACTACGAGCAGTACTTC. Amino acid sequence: CASSPTGKDYEQYF.

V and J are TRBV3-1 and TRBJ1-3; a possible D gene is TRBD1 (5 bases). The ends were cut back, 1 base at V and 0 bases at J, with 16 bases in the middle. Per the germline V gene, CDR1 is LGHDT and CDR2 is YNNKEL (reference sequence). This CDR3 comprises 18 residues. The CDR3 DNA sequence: TGTGCCAGCAGCCAAGTTGGGGGATCCTGGCGCTCTGGAAACACCATATATTTT. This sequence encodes CASSQVGGSWRSGNTIYF.

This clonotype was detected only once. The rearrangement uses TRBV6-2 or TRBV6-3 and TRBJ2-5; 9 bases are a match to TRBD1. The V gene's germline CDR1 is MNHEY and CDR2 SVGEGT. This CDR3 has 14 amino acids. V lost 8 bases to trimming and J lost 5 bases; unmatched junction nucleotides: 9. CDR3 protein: CASGEDRGDETQYF. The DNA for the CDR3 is TGTGCCAGCGGCGAGGACAGGGGTGATGAGACCCAGTACTTC.

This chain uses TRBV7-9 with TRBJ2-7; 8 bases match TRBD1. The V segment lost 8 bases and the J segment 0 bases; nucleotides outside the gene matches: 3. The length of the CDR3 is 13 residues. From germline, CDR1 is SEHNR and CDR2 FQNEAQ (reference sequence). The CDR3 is CASWDRSSYEQYF. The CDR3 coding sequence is TGTGCCAGCTGGGACAGGAGCTCCTACGAGCAGTACTTC.

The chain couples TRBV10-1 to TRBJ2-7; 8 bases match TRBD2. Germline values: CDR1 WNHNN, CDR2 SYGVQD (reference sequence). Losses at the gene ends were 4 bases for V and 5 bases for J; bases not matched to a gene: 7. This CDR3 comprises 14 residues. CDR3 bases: TGCGCCAGCAGTGCGAGCGGGAGTATAAACGAGCAGTACTTC. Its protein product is CASSASGSINEQYF.

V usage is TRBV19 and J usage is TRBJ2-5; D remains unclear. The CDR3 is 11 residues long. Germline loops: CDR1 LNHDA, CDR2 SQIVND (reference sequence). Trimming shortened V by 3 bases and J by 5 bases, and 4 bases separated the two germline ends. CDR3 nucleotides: TGTGCCAGTAGTATCAGGGAGACCCAGTACTTC. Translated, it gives CASSIRETQYF.

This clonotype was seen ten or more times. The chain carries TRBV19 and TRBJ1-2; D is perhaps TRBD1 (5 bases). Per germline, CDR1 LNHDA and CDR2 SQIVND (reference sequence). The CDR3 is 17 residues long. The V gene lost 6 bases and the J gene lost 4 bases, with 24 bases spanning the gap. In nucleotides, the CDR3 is TGTGCCAGTAGCCCTGGGTCTACTGGGGCGGGGAGCTATGGCTACACCTTC. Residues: CASSPGSTGAGSYGYTF.

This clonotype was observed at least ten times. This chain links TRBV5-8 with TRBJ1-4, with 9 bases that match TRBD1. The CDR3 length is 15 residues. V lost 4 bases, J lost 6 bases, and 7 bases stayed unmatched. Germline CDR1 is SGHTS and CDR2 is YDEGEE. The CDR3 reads CASSTPGQGYEKLFF. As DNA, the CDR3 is TGTGCCAGCAGCACGCCGGGACAGGGTTATGAAAAACTGTTTTTT.

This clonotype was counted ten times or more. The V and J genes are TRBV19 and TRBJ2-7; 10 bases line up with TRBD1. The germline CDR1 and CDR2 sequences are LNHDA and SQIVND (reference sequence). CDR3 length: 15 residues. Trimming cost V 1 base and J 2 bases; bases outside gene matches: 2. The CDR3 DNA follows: TGTGCCAGTAGTATAGCTGGGACAGGGGCCTACGAGCAGTACTTC. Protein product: CASSIAGTGAYEQYF.

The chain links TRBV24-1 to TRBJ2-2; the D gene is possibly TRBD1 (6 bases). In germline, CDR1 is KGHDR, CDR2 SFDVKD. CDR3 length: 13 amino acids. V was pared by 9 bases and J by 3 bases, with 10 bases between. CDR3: CATRDTYTGELFF. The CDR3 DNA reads TGTGCCACCCGGGACACTTACACCGGGGAGCTGTTTTTT.

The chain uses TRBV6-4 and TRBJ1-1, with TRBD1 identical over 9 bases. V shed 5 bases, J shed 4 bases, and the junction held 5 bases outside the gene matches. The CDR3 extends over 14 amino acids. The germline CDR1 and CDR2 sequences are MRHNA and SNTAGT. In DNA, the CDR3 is TGTGCCAGCAGTTTCGGACAGGGGAGCACTGAAGCTTTCTTT. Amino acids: CASSFGQGSTEAFF.

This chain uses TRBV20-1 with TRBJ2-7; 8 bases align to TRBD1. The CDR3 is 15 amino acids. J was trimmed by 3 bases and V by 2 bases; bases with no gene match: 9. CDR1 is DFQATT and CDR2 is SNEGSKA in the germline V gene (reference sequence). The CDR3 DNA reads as TGCAGTGCTAGAAACCCGGGACAGGTTTACTACGAGCAGTACTTC. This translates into CSARNPGQVYYEQYF.

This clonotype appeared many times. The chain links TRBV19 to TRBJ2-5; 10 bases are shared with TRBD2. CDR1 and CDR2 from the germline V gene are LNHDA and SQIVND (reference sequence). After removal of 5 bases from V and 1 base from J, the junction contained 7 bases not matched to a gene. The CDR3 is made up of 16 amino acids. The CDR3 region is CASSFQAGGFQETQYF. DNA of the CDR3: TGTGCCAGTAGTTTCCAAGCGGGGGGGTTCCAAGAGACCCAGTACTTC.

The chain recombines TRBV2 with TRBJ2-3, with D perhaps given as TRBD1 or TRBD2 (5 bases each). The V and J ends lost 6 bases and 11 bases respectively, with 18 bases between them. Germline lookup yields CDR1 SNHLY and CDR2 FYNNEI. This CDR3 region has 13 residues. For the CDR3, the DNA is TGTGCCAGCAGAACTACCGGGACGGCAAGGCAGTATTTT. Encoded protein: CASRTTGTARQYF. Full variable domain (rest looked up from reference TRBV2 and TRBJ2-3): EPEVTQTPSHQVTQMGQEVILRCVPISNHLYFYWYRQILGQKVEFLVSFYNNEISEKSEIFDDQFSVERPDGSNFTLKIRSTKLEDSAMYFCASRTTGTARQYFGPGTRLTVL.

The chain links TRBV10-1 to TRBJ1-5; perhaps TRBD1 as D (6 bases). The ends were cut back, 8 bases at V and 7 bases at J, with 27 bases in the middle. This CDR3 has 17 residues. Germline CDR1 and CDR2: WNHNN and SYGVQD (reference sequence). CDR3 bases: TGCGCCAGCGGGGGGGGGGGGGGGGCGCGAGGGAGCCAGCCCCAGCATTTT. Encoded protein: CASGGGGGARGSQPQHF.

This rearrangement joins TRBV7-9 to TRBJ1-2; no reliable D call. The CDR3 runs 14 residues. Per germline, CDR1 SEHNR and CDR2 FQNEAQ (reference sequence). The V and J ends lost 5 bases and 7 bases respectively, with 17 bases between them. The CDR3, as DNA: TGTGCCAGCAGCGGTCCACCGGGGAGCGGTGGCTACACCTTC. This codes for CASSGPPGSGGYTF. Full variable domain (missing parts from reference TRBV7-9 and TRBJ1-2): DTGVSQNPRHKITKRGQNVTFRCDPISEHNRLYWYRQTLGQGPEFLTYFQNEAQLEKSRLLSDRFSAERPKGSFSTLEIQRTEQGDSAMYLCASSGPPGSGGYTFGSGTRLTVV.

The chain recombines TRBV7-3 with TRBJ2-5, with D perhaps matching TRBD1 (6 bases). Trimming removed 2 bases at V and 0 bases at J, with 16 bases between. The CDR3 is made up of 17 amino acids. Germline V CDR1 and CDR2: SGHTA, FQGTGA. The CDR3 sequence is CASSLFAGRGNQETQYF. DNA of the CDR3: TGTGCCAGCAGCTTATTCGCGGGCAGGGGCAACCAAGAGACCCAGTACTTC.

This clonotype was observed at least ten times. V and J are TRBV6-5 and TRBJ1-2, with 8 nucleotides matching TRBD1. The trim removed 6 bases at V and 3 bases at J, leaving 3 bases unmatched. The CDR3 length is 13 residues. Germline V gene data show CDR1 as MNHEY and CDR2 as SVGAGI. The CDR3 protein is CASRKTGDYGYTF. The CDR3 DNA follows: TGTGCCAGCAGGAAGACAGGGGACTATGGCTACACCTTC.

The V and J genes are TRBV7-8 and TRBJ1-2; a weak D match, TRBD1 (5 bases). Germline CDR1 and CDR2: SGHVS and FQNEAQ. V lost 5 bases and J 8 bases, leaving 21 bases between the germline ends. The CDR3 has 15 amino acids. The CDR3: CASSLLAGGGVGYTF. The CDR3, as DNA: TGTGCCAGCAGCCTACTAGCGGGGGGAGGCGTGGGCTACACCTTC.

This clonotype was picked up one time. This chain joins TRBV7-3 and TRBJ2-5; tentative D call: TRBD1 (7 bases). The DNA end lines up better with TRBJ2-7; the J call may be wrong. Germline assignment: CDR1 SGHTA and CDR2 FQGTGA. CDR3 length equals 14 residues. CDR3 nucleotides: TGTGCCAGCAGCTTAAGGCCAGGGGGGTACGAGCAGTACTTC. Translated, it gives CASSLRPGGYEQYF.

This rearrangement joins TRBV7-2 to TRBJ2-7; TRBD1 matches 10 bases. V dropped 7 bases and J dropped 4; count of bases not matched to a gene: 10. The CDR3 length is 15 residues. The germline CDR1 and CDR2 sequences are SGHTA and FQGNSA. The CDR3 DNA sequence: TGTGCCAGCAAACTAGGACAGGGGGTCGGGTACGAGCAGTACTTC. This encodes CASKLGQGVGYEQYF.